This is a list of T cell receptor beta chains from one sample in a study of CD8+CD57+ T cells in acquired aplastic anemia. TCRdb reprocessed the reads with MiXCR, giving one entry per CDR3 protein. Here the sample spans 180,000 or so distinct CDR3 sequences, less than 65% being singletons. Sequencing was done on a sample of sorted CD4+, CD8+, or CD8+CD57+ T cells (not recorded which) from PBMCs. These receptors came from a human donor with aplastic anemia. The CDR3 runs from the conserved cysteine through the conserved F or W. The D gene is left open where the match is weak. Rows may omit the clone size; those that give it use once, few, many or a size class.

D gene	V gene	clone size	J gene	CDR3 DNA	CDR3 protein
-	TRBV4-1	many	TRBJ2-7	TGCGCCAGCAGCCAAGAATCCTCCCTTTCCTACGAGCAGTACTTC	CASSQESSLSYEQYF
-	TRBV9	-	TRBJ1-1	TGTGCCAGCAGCCCGTGGGACGGTCACACTGAAGCTTTCTTT	CASSPWDGHTEAFF
-	TRBV7-8	-	TRBJ2-7	TGTGCCAGCAGTTTGGAACCCGGATGGTACGAGCAGTACTTC	CASSLEPGWYEQYF
-	TRBV13	-	TRBJ1-2	TGTGCCAGCAGCCCTCGGGGAGCAAACTATGGCTACACCTTC	CASSPRGANYGYTF
-	TRBV20-1	few	TRBJ2-1	TGCAGTGCTAGCCAGGGGCTTAGCTACAATGAGCAGTTCTTC	CSASQGLSYNEQFF
-	TRBV12-3/TRBV12-4	-	TRBJ2-2	TGTGCCAGCACCACTAGTCGGGAGCTGTTTTTT	CASTTSRELFF
-	TRBV12-3/TRBV12-4	-	TRBJ1-2	TGTGCCAGCAGTTTAGTCGGGCAGGGCGGCTACACCTTC	CASSLVGQGGYTF
-	TRBV7-8	once	TRBJ2-7	TGTGCCAGCAGCTTAACTCGCGGAGGATACGAGCAGTACTTC	CASSLTRGGYEQYF
TRBD2	TRBV24-1	-	TRBJ2-5	TGTGCCACCAGTGATATGAGCGGGGGGCCTGAGACCCAGTACTTC	CATSDMSGGPETQYF
-	TRBV29-1	few	TRBJ1-3	TGCAGCGTTGTCCACCCTCGCTCTGGAAACACCATATATTTT	CSVVHPRSGNTIYF
TRBD1	TRBV7-3	-	TRBJ2-7	TGTGCCAGCAGTCGCCTCGGACAGGGCCTAAGAGAGCAGTACTTC	CASSRLGQGLREQYF
-	TRBV7-3	once	TRBJ2-6	TGTGCCAGCAGCTTAGATGCTGGGGCCAACGTCCTGACTTTC	CASSLDAGANVLTF
-	TRBV5-6	many	TRBJ1-1	TGTGCCAGCAGCTTAATATCCTGGTTGGGGGATCTCACTGAAGCTTTCTTT	CASSLISWLGDLTEAFF
-	TRBV4-1	-	TRBJ2-7	TGCGCCAGCAGCCAAGATTTGAAGGTCTCCTACGAGCAGTACTTC	CASSQDLKVSYEQYF
-	TRBV12-3/TRBV12-4	-	TRBJ2-2	TGTGCCACCAACCGGGGGGCCGTCACCGGGGAGCTGTTTTTT	CATNRGAVTGELFF
TRBD1	TRBV7-8	-	TRBJ2-7	TGTGCCAGCAGCATCCAGATGGCCCAGGGGGCGCGGGAGCAGTACTTC	CASSIQMAQGAREQYF
TRBD2	TRBV15	-	TRBJ2-3	TGTGCCACCAGCAGAGGCGGGAGCCTAGGAGATACGCAGTATTTT	CATSRGGSLGDTQYF
TRBD2	TRBV7-8	once	TRBJ2-3	TGTGCCAGCAGCTTACAGGGAGCGGGGGTCCTAGATACGCAGTATTTT	CASSLQGAGVLDTQYF
TRBD2	TRBV7-9	-	TRBJ2-3	TGTGCCAGCAGCTCAATAACTAGCGGACCTAGCACAGATACGCAGTATTTT	CASSSITSGPSTDTQYF
-	TRBV7-3	-	TRBJ1-1	TGTGCCAGCAGCCAATGGGGTAACGCGAACACTGAAGCTTTCTTT	CASSQWGNANTEAFF
-	TRBV25-1	many	TRBJ1-1	TGTGCCAGCAGAAAGTCAGGGGAAGCTTTCTTT	CASRKSGEAFF
-	TRBV10-3	-	TRBJ2-3	TGTGCCATCAGTGAGACAGGGAGCACAGATACGCAGTATTTT	CAISETGSTDTQYF
TRBD1	TRBV2	-	TRBJ2-5	TGTGCCAGCAGTGAAGCAATCCTAGGGGACAGGGACAAGACCCAGTACTTC	CASSEAILGDRDKTQYF
-	TRBV5-1	-	TRBJ1-6	TGCGCCAGCAGCTTGTCAGGAACCTATAATTCACCCCTCCACTTT	CASSLSGTYNSPLHF
-	TRBV20-1	-	TRBJ1-1	TGCAGTGCTAGAGCGGCATTGAACACTGAAGCTTTCTTT	CSARAALNTEAFF
-	TRBV12-3/TRBV12-4	many	TRBJ2-3	TGTGCCAGCAGTTTAGGTTTGGGGTACACAGATACGCAGTATTTT	CASSLGLGYTDTQYF
-	TRBV7-9	-	TRBJ2-5	TGTGCCAGCAGCTTCCCGCGCAGGGTCGGTAAAGAGACCCAGTACTTC	CASSFPRRVGKETQYF
-	TRBV19	-	TRBJ1-1	TGTGCCAGTAGTCCGGGGTCCGCCCGCGGAACTGAAGCTTTCTTT	CASSPGSARGTEAFF
-	TRBV27	many	TRBJ2-7	TGTGCCAGCAGTTCCCCGACTTTCTCCTACGAGCAGTACTTC	CASSSPTFSYEQYF
TRBD2	TRBV24-1	many	TRBJ2-1	TGTGCCACCAGTGCTGTTCGGGGGGGCGCCTACAATGAGCAGTTCTTC	CATSAVRGGAYNEQFF
TRBD1	TRBV27	many	TRBJ1-6	TGTGCCAGCAGTCTACAGGGGATGTCGAATTCACCCCTCCACTTT	CASSLQGMSNSPLHF
TRBD1	TRBV12-3/TRBV12-4	-	TRBJ1-2	TGTGCCAGCAGTCTACCCGGGACAGTGGAACGTGGCTACACCTTC	CASSLPGTVERGYTF
-	TRBV24-1	-	TRBJ2-3	TGTGCCACCAGTGATCCCCGCAGGGATAGCACAGATACGCAGTATTTT	CATSDPRRDSTDTQYF
-	TRBV5-1	-	TRBJ2-7	TGCGCCAGCAAGGGGTCTTCCTACGAGCAGTACTTC	CASKGSSYEQYF
TRBD2	TRBV29-1	-	TRBJ2-7	TGCAGCGTTGAAGTAGGGGAGGGTACCTACGAGCAGTACTTC	CSVEVGEGTYEQYF
-	TRBV7-8	many	TRBJ2-1	TGTGCCAGCAGCCCTAGTCGGGAAGGGCCCCTCTACAATGAGCAGTTCTTC	CASSPSREGPLYNEQFF
-	TRBV28	many	TRBJ1-5	TGTGCCAGCAGTTTGATACCCAATCAGCCCCAGCATTTT	CASSLIPNQPQHF
-	TRBV19	-	TRBJ2-2	TGTGCCAGTAGTATCTCGGGGCTAATGAACGGGGAGCTGTTTTTT	CASSISGLMNGELFF
-	TRBV9	-	TRBJ2-7	TGTGCCAGCAGCGCGACCGGGACACAAACCTCCTACGAGCAGTACTTC	CASSATGTQTSYEQYF
-	TRBV7-9	-	TRBJ2-7	TGTGCCAGCAGCCCCAAGACAGGATCCTACGAGCAGTACTTC	CASSPKTGSYEQYF
TRBD1	TRBV9	-	TRBJ1-4	TGTGCCAGCAGCCCCCAGGACAGGGAGGGTGAAAAACTGTTTTTT	CASSPQDREGEKLFF
-	TRBV10-3	-	TRBJ1-1	TGTGCCAGCAGTTTGGGGGGGATAGATACTGACGCTTTCTTT	CASSLGGIDTDAFF
-	TRBV19	-	TRBJ1-2	TGTGCCAGTAGAGTCCTTGTCGGGGATAACTATGGCTACACCTTC	CASRVLVGDNYGYTF
TRBD2	TRBV7-2	-	TRBJ2-7	TGTGCCAGCAGCTTGGCCATAGCGGGAGATCTCTACGAGCAGTACTTC	CASSLAIAGDLYEQYF
-	TRBV6-5	-	TRBJ2-7	TGTGCCAGCAGTTACTCGAGGCTCCTCTCCTACGAACAGTACTTC	CASSYSRLLSYEQYF
TRBD2	TRBV5-4	-	TRBJ2-7	TGTGCCAGCAGCTTGCCGGGGACTAGCGGGATAGGAGAGCAGTACTTC	CASSLPGTSGIGEQYF
TRBD1	TRBV19	-	TRBJ1-6	TGTGCCAGTAGCCGACAGGGTATGAATTCACCCCTCCACTTT	CASSRQGMNSPLHF
-	TRBV15	-	TRBJ2-2	TGTGCCACCAGCAGAGATCTTGGAGGGAACACCGGGGAGCTGTTTTTT	CATSRDLGGNTGELFF
TRBD2	TRBV5-5	-	TRBJ2-5	TGTGCCAGCAGCTTTCCCCCGACTAGCAGGGAGACCCAGTACTTC	CASSFPPTSRETQYF
-	TRBV7-9	many	TRBJ2-3	TGTGCCAGCAGCTTATATACCATCACAGATACGCAGTATTTT	CASSLYTITDTQYF
TRBD1	TRBV7-9	-	TRBJ2-2	TGTGCCAGCAGCCGGGACAGGGAATACACCGGGGAGCTGTTTTTT	CASSRDREYTGELFF
-	TRBV7-3	many	TRBJ1-1	TGTGCCAGCAGCCCGGGTAGGGGGACTGAAGCTTTCTTT	CASSPGRGTEAFF
TRBD2	TRBV3-1	many	TRBJ2-1	TGTGCCAGCAGCCTGGGGGGACTAGTCTACAATGAGCAGTTCTTC	CASSLGGLVYNEQFF
TRBD1	TRBV19	few	TRBJ2-5	TGTGCCACCTCTTATCTTACGATGACAGGGCAAGAGACCCAGTACTTC	CATSYLTMTGQETQYF
TRBD2	TRBV10-2	many	TRBJ2-3	TGCGCCCCCCCGTCAGGGACTAGCGGCATATCTAGCACAGATACGCAGTATTTT	CAPPSGTSGISSTDTQYF
-	TRBV25-1	few	TRBJ2-1	TGTGCCAGCAGTGATGCAGGGAAAAATGAGCAGTTCTTC	CASSDAGKNEQFF